This T cell receptor beta chain is from a study of T cell responses to AZD1222 COVID-19 vaccine. The germline V gene encodes CDR1 MGHRA and CDR2 YSYEKL. The CDR3 loop spans 15 amino acids. V was clipped by 3 bases and J by 3 bases; unmatched bases: 8. Clones were read by immunoSEQ multiplex PCR, and TCRdb kept only the in-frame ones, dropping some. The data contain around 140,000 clones, 90% to 95% of them singletons. Here the sequenced sample was peripheral blood, taken on day 0 of AZD1222 vaccination. The chain combines TRBV4-1 with TRBJ2-7, with 7 bases identical to TRBD1. The receptor's source is an adult in good health. CDR3 in amino acids: CASSQPTGLYYEQYF. The DNA for the CDR3 is TGCGCCAGCAGCCAGCCGACAGGGCTCTACTACGAGCAGTACTTC.